Listed below are T cell receptor beta chains from one sample, sequenced in a study of glioma-infiltrating T cells. A single record per CDR3 protein comes from TCRdb applying MiXCR to the multiplex PCR reads. The sample lists more than 300,000 distinct CDR3 sequences; less than 50% were seen once. The sequencing sample was made of glioma tissue, nonneoplastic brain tissue, or PBMCs (not recorded which). The receptors were gathered from a human donor with low-grade glioma or glioblastoma, undergoing nonglioma brain surgery, or in good health (not recorded which). The CDR3 runs from the conserved cysteine through the conserved F or W. The D gene is left open where the match is weak. Part of the rows lack a size; the others show once, few, many or a class for expanded clones.

v_gene,d_gene,j_gene,abundance,CDR3aa,CDR3nt
TRBV7-9,TRBD2,TRBJ2-5,NA,CASSLLREGRATQYF,TGTGCCAGCAGCTTATTACGGGAGGGCCGGGCGACCCAGTACTTC
TRBV28,NA,TRBJ1-5,many,CASSWIRDQPQHF,TGTGCCAGCAGTTGGATCCGCGATCAGCCCCAGCATTTT
TRBV7-9,TRBD2,TRBJ2-7,NA,CASSSRRGVYEQYF,TGTGCCAGCAGCTCGAGACGGGGGGTCTACGAGCAGTACTTC
TRBV7-2,NA,TRBJ2-7,NA,CASSLDRISYEQYF,TGTGCCAGCAGCTTAGACAGAATCTCCTACGAGCAGTACTTC
TRBV20-1,TRBD2,TRBJ2-3,few,CSARRTSVVTDTQYF,TGCAGTGCTAGGCGAACTAGCGTGGTGACAGATACGCAGTATTTT
TRBV10-3,NA,TRBJ1-5,few,CAISQGNQPQHF,TGTGCCATCAGTCAGGGGAATCAGCCCCAGCATTTT
TRBV28,TRBD1,TRBJ1-5,NA,CASSSPWGTGDNQPQHF,TGTGCCAGCAGTTCCCCCTGGGGGACAGGCGATAATCAGCCCCAGCATTTT
TRBV20-1,TRBD1,TRBJ1-5,once,CSARAGQGNQPQRF,TGCAGTGCTAGGGCGGGACAGGGAAATCAGCCCCAGCGTTTT
TRBV20-1,NA,TRBJ2-7,many,CSVPNRDSYEQYF,TGCAGTGTTCCTAACAGGGACTCCTACGAGCAGTACTTC
TRBV20-1,NA,TRBJ2-7,few,CSARGQVVAHEQYF,TGCAGTGCTAGAGGGCAGGTTGTCGCCCACGAGCAGTACTTC
TRBV5-1,NA,TRBJ1-5,NA,CASSMGYNQPQHF,TGCGCCAGCAGTATGGGGTACAATCAGCCCCAGCATTTT
TRBV20-1,NA,TRBJ2-1,few,CSASRRVGLGNEQFF,TGCAGTGCTAGTCGGCGCGTAGGGCTAGGGAATGAGCAGTTCTTC
TRBV5-4,NA,TRBJ2-1,NA,CASSSFESSYNEQFF,TGTGCCAGCAGCTCCTTCGAGAGCTCCTACAATGAGCAGTTCTTC
TRBV6-1,NA,TRBJ2-4,few,CASSEIGIAKNIQYF,TGTGCCAGCAGTGAAATTGGGATAGCCAAAAACATTCAGTACTTC
TRBV7-2,NA,TRBJ2-7,many,CASSVDMGSYEQYF,TGTGCCAGCAGCGTCGATATGGGATCCTACGAGCAGTACTTC
TRBV3-1,NA,TRBJ2-1,few,CASSQVGGANEQFF,TGTGCCAGCAGCCAGGTGGGAGGTGCCAATGAGCAGTTCTTC
TRBV27,TRBD1,TRBJ1-1,few,CASSPQTGETEAFF,TGTGCCAGCAGCCCTCAGACAGGGGAAACTGAAGCTTTCTTT
TRBV24-1,NA,TRBJ2-1,many,CATSDLGASSYNEQFF,TGTGCCACCAGTGATTTGGGGGCCAGCTCCTACAATGAGCAGTTCTTC
TRBV7-2,NA,TRBJ1-5,many,CASSLRQGQPQHF,TGTGCCAGCAGCTTACGGCAGGGCCAGCCCCAGCATTTT
TRBV2,NA,TRBJ2-1,NA,CASSQDPSYNEQFF,TGTGCCAGCAGCCAGGATCCCTCCTACAATGAGCAGTTCTTC
TRBV27,NA,TRBJ2-1,NA,CASSKLDADERFF,TGTGCCAGCTCTAAACTAGACGCCGATGAGCGGTTCTTC
TRBV18,TRBD2,TRBJ2-1,many,CASSPTLAGVHNEQFF,TGTGCCAGCTCACCAACACTAGCGGGAGTTCACAATGAGCAGTTCTTC
TRBV20-1,TRBD1,TRBJ1-1,many,CSARTHRGNTEAFF,TGCAGTGCTAGAACACACAGGGGGAACACTGAAGCTTTCTTT
TRBV7-9,TRBD1,TRBJ2-5,NA,CASSLRTGIYQETQYF,TGTGCCAGCAGCTTACGGACAGGGATTTACCAAGAGACCCAGTACTTC
TRBV5-1,NA,TRBJ2-1,NA,CASSLLAEDYNEQFF,TGCGCCAGCAGCTTGCTGGCGGAAGACTACAATGAGCAGTTCTTC
TRBV20-1,NA,TRBJ2-2,few,CSARGQNTGELFF,TGCAGTGCTCGGGGACAGAACACCGGGGAGCTGTTTTTT
TRBV28,TRBD2,TRBJ2-5,NA,CASRQTSRYQETQYF,TGTGCCAGCAGACAGACTAGCCGGTACCAAGAGACCCAGTACTTC
TRBV7-8,NA,TRBJ1-2,many,CASSLVSSNPYGYTF,TGTGCCAGCAGCTTAGTATCCAGTAACCCTTATGGCTACACCTTC
TRBV4-1,NA,TRBJ1-5,NA,CASSPLRGSNQPQHF,TGCGCCAGCAGCCCCCTGAGGGGTAGCAATCAGCCCCAGCATTTT
TRBV28,TRBD2,TRBJ2-3,many,CASSLASGSPDTQYF,TGTGCCAGCAGTTTAGCTAGCGGGAGCCCAGATACGCAGTATTTT
TRBV6-2/TRBV6-3,NA,TRBJ2-1,many,CASSYRLAIYNEQFF,TGTGCCAGCAGTTATCGGCTAGCGATCTACAATGAGCAGTTCTTC
TRBV6-2/TRBV6-3,NA,TRBJ2-3,many,CASSYYTTDTQYF,TGTGCCAGCAGTTACTACACGACAGATACGCAGTATTTT
TRBV4-2,NA,TRBJ2-2,few,CASSQETTGELFF,TGTGCCAGCAGCCAAGAAACAACCGGGGAGCTGTTTTTT
TRBV19,TRBD1,TRBJ2-7,NA,CATQGYSYEQYF,TGTGCCACACAGGGGTACTCCTACGAGCAGTACTTC
TRBV7-9,NA,TRBJ2-3,few,CASRPRQDYTDTQYF,TGTGCCAGCAGGCCCCGACAGGACTACACAGATACGCAGTATTTT
TRBV20-1,NA,TRBJ2-3,NA,CSARDRLGAPVVDTQYF,TGCAGTGCTAGAGATCGGTTAGGGGCTCCTGTCGTGGATACGCAGTATTTT
TRBV18,NA,TRBJ2-5,once,CANSPGSGTQETQYF,TGTGCCAACTCACCGGGGAGCGGAACTCAAGAGACCCAGTACTTC